The 27 T cell receptor beta chains below all came from one sample that was sequenced in a study of shared clonotypes between healthy human individuals. Sequencing used immunoSEQ multiplex PCR; TCRdb keeps in-frame clones, though not all of them. Altogether about 680,000 clones are present, under 95% being singletons, with the ten largest covering 24%. Terminally differentiated effector memory CD45RA+ cells were excluded by CCR7 positive selection of CD45RO-negative cells. The sample taken for sequencing was naive CD8+ T cells sorted from blood. Receptor source: a man younger than 45 in good health.

This clone was seen once. The gene calls are TRBV11-2 and TRBJ2-7, with D maybe TRBD2 (6 bases). V lost 4 bases, J lost 4 bases, and 17 bases lay in between. The CDR3 is 15 amino acids. Germline CDR1 reads SGHAT; CDR2 reads FQNNGV. For the CDR3, the DNA is TGTGCCAGCAGCTCCCCGGTCCGGGAGTTATACGAGCAGTACTTC. Protein product: CASSSPVRELYEQYF.

The chain is built from TRBV19 and TRBJ2-7; maybe TRBD2 (5 bases). The germline V and J ends were trimmed by 4 bases and 5 bases, with 18 bases remaining between them. CDR3 size: 15 residues. CDR1 is LNHDA, CDR2 SQIVND, per germline (reference sequence). The CDR3: CASSRWTSLTDEQYF. In DNA, the CDR3 is TGTGCCAGTAGTAGATGGACTTCTCTCACTGACGAGCAGTACTTC.

The gene calls are TRBV9 and TRBJ1-1, with D possibly being TRBD1 (6 bases). V was trimmed by 0 bases and J by 4 bases, leaving 10 bases between them. Germline V gives CDR1 SGDLS, CDR2 YYNGEE. The CDR3 is made up of 14 amino acids. This CDR3 reads CASSVEGVLTEAFF. CDR3 DNA: TGTGCCAGCAGCGTAGAGGGGGTCCTCACTGAAGCTTTCTTT.

CDR3 sequence: CASSYSKEGPYNEQFF. Here the CDR3 DNA reads TGTGCCAGCAGTTACTCAAAGGAGGGACCCTACAATGAGCAGTTCTTC. The gene calls are TRBV6-6 and TRBJ2-1; tentatively, D is TRBD2 (6 bases). The CDR3 extends over 16 amino acids. In germline, CDR1 is MNHNY, CDR2 SVGAGI (reference sequence). V was cut by 0 bases and J by 2 bases, with 11 bases left in between.

The chain has TRBV27 and TRBJ2-1; D call uncertain. The CDR3 totals 13 residues. V was shortened by 1 base and J by 7 bases, with 8 bases between the two germline ends. The V gene's germline CDR1 is MNHEY and CDR2 SMNVEV (reference sequence). The CDR3 coding sequence is TGTGCCAGCAGTTTATTGGGGTCGAATGAGCAGTTCTTC. Amino acid sequence: CASSLLGSNEQFF.

A word on this clone: The sample carries other DNA sequences with the same CDR3. The V gene is TRBV5-4, the J gene TRBJ2-7, with TRBD1 as a possible D gene (5 bases). Trimming removed 2 bases at V and 0 bases at J, with 9 bases between. The germline V gene encodes CDR1 SGHNT and CDR2 YYREEE (reference sequence). This CDR3 spans 14 amino acids. The CDR3 nucleotides read TGTGCCAGCAGCTTTAGGGGAAGCTCCTACGAGCAGTACTTC. Residues: CASSFRGSSYEQYF.

In this sample, this clone turned up a few times. The gene calls are TRBV7-9 and TRBJ2-4; D could derive from TRBD1 or TRBD2 (5 bases each). CDR1 SEHNR and CDR2 FQNEAQ come from the germline V gene (reference sequence). The V end was cut by 3 bases, the J end by 0 bases, with 9 bases between. The CDR3 runs to 15 residues. The DNA for the CDR3 is TGTGCCAGCAGCTTTGGGGACGTAGCCAAAAACATTCAGTACTTC. Translating it yields CASSFGDVAKNIQYF.

The V and J genes are TRBV28 and TRBJ2-6; 7 nucleotides match TRBD1. The CDR3 runs 17 residues. Losses at the gene ends were 5 bases for V and 2 bases for J; bases not matched to a gene: 9. CDR1 is MDHEN, CDR2 SYDVKM, per germline. CDR3 region: CASSEQGLNPGANVLTF. The CDR3 DNA sequence: TGTGCCAGCAGTGAACAGGGGTTGAATCCTGGGGCCAACGTCCTGACTTTC.

The V call is TRBV15, the J call TRBJ2-5; 14 bases align to TRBD2. V trimming: 0 bases; J trimming: 1 base; junction bases outside the gene matches: 4. Germline V CDR1 and CDR2: LNHNV, YYDKDF (reference sequence). The CDR3 contains 18 residues. The CDR3 region is CATSRDEGLAGVQETQYF. DNA of the CDR3: TGTGCCACCAGCAGAGATGAGGGACTAGCGGGAGTCCAAGAGACCCAGTACTTC.

This clone was observed a single time. The chain joins TRBV29-1 to TRBJ2-3; no definite D call. There are 12 residues in the CDR3. Per germline, CDR1 SQVTM and CDR2 ANQGSEA. With 6 bases removed from V and 4 bases from J, the gap between germline ends came to 11 bases. CDR3 nucleotides: TGCAGCGTCAGGCTGGGCTCAGATACGCAGTATTTT. It yields the protein CSVRLGSDTQYF.

This chain uses TRBV7-3 with TRBJ2-5; 10 positions match TRBD2. Per germline, CDR1 SGHTA and CDR2 FQGTGA. The CDR3 spans 13 residues. Germline trimming cut 5 bases from V and 4 bases from J; bases unmatched to any gene: 1. The CDR3: CASSRTSGETQYF. The CDR3, as DNA: TGTGCCAGCAGCAGGACTAGCGGAGAGACCCAGTACTTC. The whole variable domain, remainder taken from reference TRBV7-3 and TRBJ2-5, is GAGVSQTPSNKVTEKGKYVELRCDPISGHTALYWYRQSLGQGPEFLIYFQGTGAADDSGLPNDRFFAVRPEGSVSTLKIQRTERGDSAVYLCASSRTSGETQYFGPGTRLLVL.

V and J are TRBV6-5 and TRBJ2-7, with D unresolved. There are 12 residues in the CDR3. CDR1 and CDR2 from the germline V gene are MNHEY and SVGAGI. Trimming cost V 6 bases and J 3 bases, with 9 bases left between them. The CDR3 spells CASSHRIYEQYF. Here the CDR3 DNA reads TGTGCCAGCAGCCATCGTATCTACGAGCAGTACTTC.

The J gene is TRBJ2-2, the V gene TRBV18; possible D gene TRBD2, 5 bases. CDR1 and CDR2 (germline): KGHSH, LQKENI. The CDR3 has 12 amino acids. V was pared by 3 bases and J by 6 bases, with 5 bases between. The CDR3, as DNA: TGTGCCAGCTCACCCGGGGCCGGGGAGCTGTTTTTT. Amino acid sequence: CASSPGAGELFF.

This chain links TRBV4-3 with TRBJ2-1, with a possible D match to TRBD2 (6 bases). The CDR3 is 15 residues long. Germline loops: CDR1 LGHNA, CDR2 YSLEER. The V end lost 3 bases, the J end lost 4 bases, and 13 bases lay between the germline ends. CDR3 in DNA: TGCGCCAGCAGCCAGGGGACTTCTCTTTACAATGAGCAGTTCTTC. Its translation is CASSQGTSLYNEQFF.

This rearrangement joins TRBV28 to TRBJ2-7; D is possibly TRBD1 or TRBD2 (6 bases each). V was shortened by 4 bases and J by 2 bases, with 15 bases between the two germline ends. The CDR3 has 15 residues. Germline CDR1 is MDHEN and CDR2 is SYDVKM. The CDR3 coding sequence is TGTGCCAGCAGTTCCCTCGGGGGCTCCCCCTACGAGCAGTACTTC. Its translation: CASSSLGGSPYEQYF.

The rearrangement joins TRBV6-6 to TRBJ1-1; 7 bases fit TRBD1. V lost 5 bases to trimming and J lost 1 base; unmatched junction nucleotides: 7. This CDR3 comprises 15 residues. Germline V lookup: CDR1 MNHNY, CDR2 SVGAGI (reference sequence). CDR3 protein: CASSTIDRENTEAFF. CDR3 sequence (DNA): TGTGCCAGCAGTACCATCGACAGGGAGAACACTGAAGCTTTCTTT.

The count of this clone is one. CDR3 DNA sequence: TGTGCCAGCCCCGTACTGGGGGGACTTATAACAGATACGCAGTATTTT. Translation gives CASPVLGGLITDTQYF. The gene calls are TRBV7-9 and TRBJ2-3, with D tentatively TRBD2 (6 bases). V shed 8 bases and J shed 3 bases, with 21 bases lying between them. The CDR3 totals 16 residues. The V gene's germline CDR1 is SEHNR and CDR2 FQNEAQ (reference sequence).

The V and J genes are TRBV5-1 and TRBJ2-3; perhaps TRBD2 as D (5 bases). V gave up 1 base and J gave up 3 bases, with 18 bases separating them. CDR1 and CDR2 (germline): SGHRS, YFSETQ. CDR3 length: 17 amino acids. The CDR3 bases are TGCGCCAGCAGCTTGAGAGAAGGCCAGCGGAAGACAGATACGCAGTATTTT. This sequence encodes CASSLREGQRKTDTQYF.

The chain carries TRBV5-4 and TRBJ2-2, with D possibly matching TRBD1 (5 bases). Germline V CDR1 and CDR2: SGHNT, YYREEE (reference sequence). Trimming removed 4 bases at V and 7 bases at J, with 14 bases between. This CDR3 contains 14 residues. CDR3 bases: TGTGCCAGCAGCCTGGGCAGGGATGGCGGGGAGCTGTTTTTT. Its translation is CASSLGRDGGELFF.

The chain joins TRBV12-5 to TRBJ1-2, with a tentative D call TRBD1 (5 bases). Trimming took 5 bases from V and 4 from J, leaving 11 bases between them. Germline lookup yields CDR1 LGHNT and CDR2 FRNRAP. This CDR3 is 13 amino acids long. The CDR3, as DNA: TGTGCTAGTGGTGGCGACAGTGGCTATGGCTACACCTTC. Translating it yields CASGGDSGYGYTF.

The chain uses TRBV27 and TRBJ2-1; 13 nucleotides match TRBD2. After removal of 2 bases from V and 7 bases from J, the junction contained 8 bases not matched to a gene. The CDR3 contains 17 residues. Germline assignment: CDR1 MNHEY and CDR2 SMNVEV (reference sequence). CDR3: CASSLELAGGPPNEQFF. The CDR3 bases are TGTGCCAGCAGTTTAGAACTAGCGGGAGGGCCGCCAAATGAGCAGTTCTTC.

The J gene is TRBJ2-1, the V gene TRBV27; tentative D call: TRBD2 (6 bases). The CDR3 has 15 residues. Trimming removed 2 bases at V and 7 bases at J, with 15 bases between. Germline V gene lookup returns CDR1 MNHEY and CDR2 SMNVEV (reference sequence). The CDR3 DNA is TGTGCCAGCAGTTTACCGCCCCACGCGGGGAATGAGCAGTTCTTC. Translation: CASSLPPHAGNEQFF.

V usage is TRBV5-1 and J usage is TRBJ2-2; 8 nucleotides agree with TRBD2. Germline CDR1 and CDR2: SGHRS and YFSETQ. Losses at the gene ends were 4 bases for V and 5 bases for J; bases not matched to a gene: 7. The CDR3 length is 15 residues. The CDR3 bases are TGCGCCAGCAGCCCCCCTGGCGGGGGGACCGGGGAGCTGTTTTTT. Its protein is CASSPPGGGTGELFF.

The chain is built from TRBV19 and TRBJ2-1; D not certain. Per the germline V gene, CDR1 is LNHDA and CDR2 is SQIVND (reference sequence). The CDR3 spans 15 residues. Trimming pared 5 bases from V and 0 bases from J, leaving 11 bases between. The chain's CDR3 is CASSLVRSSYNEQFF. In DNA form, the CDR3 reads TGTGCCAGTAGTCTGGTGCGGAGCTCCTACAATGAGCAGTTCTTC.

This chain joins TRBV9 and TRBJ2-7; 8 nucleotides line up with TRBD2. The V gene end was trimmed by 4 bases and the J gene end by 7 bases; junction bases not matched to a gene: 16. CDR1 and CDR2 from the germline V gene are SGDLS and YYNGEE. The CDR3 extends over 16 amino acids. This CDR3 reads CASSRRPGLVIGEQYF. The CDR3 DNA follows: TGTGCCAGCAGCCGACGACCGGGACTAGTGATTGGGGAGCAGTACTTC.

This rearrangement joins TRBV7-9 to TRBJ2-7, with TRBD2 as a possible D gene (6 bases). V lost 11 bases, J lost 3 bases, and 17 bases lay in between. Germline-derived CDR1 and CDR2 are SEHNR and FQNEAQ (reference sequence). The CDR3 runs 13 residues. The CDR3 here is CAAGGTENYEQYF. DNA for the CDR3: TGTGCCGCTGGGGGGACGGAGAACTACGAGCAGTACTTC.

The chain carries TRBV2 and TRBJ1-5; maybe TRBD1 (5 bases). V shed 6 bases and J shed 1 base, with 13 bases lying between them. The CDR3 is made up of 15 amino acids. Germline CDR1 and CDR2: SNHLY and FYNNEI. The CDR3 is CASSPEGYSNQPQHF. CDR3 coding DNA: TGTGCCAGCAGCCCCGAGGGGTACAGCAATCAGCCCCAGCATTTT.